Shown below are 4 T cell receptor beta chains from a single sample sequenced in a study of cytomegalovirus exposure and HLA in healthy donors. Primers: 60 Vbeta forward and 13 Jbeta reverse. Generated by immunoSEQ multiplex PCR, the TCRdb table keeps only in-frame clones and is missing some. The table shows about 200,000 clones, with around 75% occurring only once. Sequencing was carried out using PBMCs. The receptors originated from a male donor in good health and CMV-seropositive.

The chain combines TRBV4-2 with TRBJ1-2, with D possibly matching TRBD1 (6 bases). CDR1 and CDR2 from the germline V gene are LGHNA and YNFKEQ. V was cut by 5 bases and J by 5 bases, with 18 bases left in between. The CDR3 length is 15 residues. The CDR3 loop is CASSLEGGRAYGYTF. CDR3 in DNA: TGTGCCAGCAGCTTGGAAGGGGGGAGGGCTTATGGCTACACCTTC.

V usage is TRBV14 and J usage is TRBJ2-3, with 12 bases aligning to TRBD2. The CDR3 has 17 amino acids. Germline CDR1 and CDR2: SGHDN and FVKESK. V was clipped by 3 bases and J by 2 bases; unmatched bases: 6. The CDR3 is CASSQSGLAGFTDTQYF. CDR3 nucleotide sequence: TGTGCCAGCAGCCAGAGCGGACTAGCGGGATTCACAGATACGCAGTATTTT. The full variable domain, its missing parts supplied by reference TRBV14 and TRBJ2-3, is EAGVTQFPSHSVIEKGQTVTLRCDPISGHDNLYWYRRVMGKEIKFLLHFVKESKQDESGMPNNRFLAERTGGTYSTLKVQPAELEDSGVYFCASSQSGLAGFTDTQYFGPGTRLTVL.

This chain joins TRBV15 and TRBJ1-2; 9 bases are shared with TRBD1. This CDR3 is 13 amino acids long. The V gene's germline CDR1 is LNHNV and CDR2 YYDKDF (reference sequence). The V segment lost 8 bases and the J segment 8 bases; nucleotides outside the gene matches: 9. CDR3 sequence: CATRLSGTGGYTF. CDR3 DNA: TGTGCCACCCGCCTTTCGGGGACAGGGGGCTACACCTTC.

The CDR3 is CASSPGTSGGFHNEQFF. DNA for the CDR3: TGTGCCAGCAGCCCGGGGACTAGCGGGGGGTTCCACAATGAGCAGTTCTTC. This chain connects TRBV11-3 to TRBJ2-1; TRBD2 aligns across 15 bases. Per the germline V gene, CDR1 is SGHNT and CDR2 is YENEEA. Trimming took 5 bases from V and 5 from J; bases not matched to a gene: 7. The CDR3 length is 17 residues.